The 11 T cell receptor beta chains presented below share a single source sample, sequenced in a study of T cells in Graves' hyperthyroidism and ophthalmopathy. RNA transcripts gave rise to amplified TCR beta CDR3 regions. Researchers ran a first-round RT-PCR on the TCR CDR3 using the HTBI primer set. MiXCR was run by TCRdb on the multiplex PCR reads, yielding one entry per CDR3 protein. The sample holds hundreds of thousands of distinct CDR3 sequences; 13% to 15% are singletons and the top ten take roughly 19%. Sequenced sample: blood. Every receptor here comes from a woman between 55 and 75 years old with Graves' ophthalmopathy.

This clonotype was recorded many times. The V and J genes are TRBV12-3 or TRBV12-4 and TRBJ2-1, with D possibly matching TRBD2 (6 bases). The CDR3 loop spans 13 amino acids. Trimming stripped 1 base from V and 9 bases from J, with 10 bases between. This chain's CDR3 is CASSLGRGSEQFF. DNA of the CDR3: TGTGCCAGCAGTTTAGGCCGGGGGAGTGAGCAGTTCTTC.

This clonotype appeared many times. The chain combines TRBV28 with TRBJ2-5; perhaps D is TRBD1 or TRBD2 (5 bases each). The V end lost 8 bases, the J end lost 3 bases, and 13 bases lay between the germline ends. The germline gives CDR1 MDHEN, CDR2 SYDVKM. CDR3 size: 13 residues. The CDR3 DNA reads as TGTGCCAGCTCCGGGACGGACGAAGAGACCCAGTACTTC. Residues: CASSGTDEETQYF. The full variable domain, with the rest looked up from reference TRBV28 and TRBJ2-5, is DVKVTQSSRYLVKRTGEKVFLECVQDMDHENMFWYRQDPGLGLRLIYFSYDVKMKEKGDIPEGYSVSREKKERFSLILESASTNQTSMYLCASSGTDEETQYFGPGTRLLVL.

The sample holds many counts of this clonotype. The V call is TRBV12-3 or TRBV12-4, the J call TRBJ2-1; D unresolved. V was pared by 2 bases and J by 13 bases, with 12 bases between. This CDR3 spans 12 amino acids. In DNA, the CDR3 is TGTGCCAGCAGTTTACAGGTAGCAGAACAGTTCTTC. As protein: CASSLQVAEQFF.

This clonotype has just a few counts. The chain links TRBV28 to TRBJ2-1, with D perhaps TRBD2 (5 bases). The CDR3 sequence is 12 residues long. Looked up from germline, CDR1 is MDHEN and CDR2 is SYDVKM. Trimming stripped 2 bases from V and 7 bases from J, with 6 bases between. The CDR3 DNA reads TGTGCCAGCAGTTTACGGGAAAATGAGCAGTTCTTC. Its translation is CASSLRENEQFF.

This clonotype appeared a few times. This chain uses TRBV7-2 with TRBJ2-1; D is perhaps TRBD2 (6 bases). Between the trimmed V and J ends, which lost 4 bases and 8 bases, there was a span of 12 bases. CDR1 and CDR2 from the germline V gene are SGHTA and FQGNSA. The CDR3 contains 13 residues. CDR3 nucleotide sequence: TGTGCCAGCAGCTGGGACTCCCCCGATGAGCAGTTCTTC. This codes for CASSWDSPDEQFF.

The chain is built from TRBV6-5 and TRBJ2-7; TRBD2 matches 8 bases. The CDR3 covers 14 residues. The germline V gene encodes CDR1 MNHEY and CDR2 SVGAGI. J was trimmed by 4 bases and V by 2 bases; bases with no gene match: 4. Written as DNA, the CDR3 is TGTGCCAGCAGTTACCCCGGGAGGGGGTACGAGCAGTACTTC. Its protein product is CASSYPGRGYEQYF.

This clonotype was seen only a few times. A much larger clone differs from this one at a single base, so this may be a read error. The chain joins TRBV10-3 to TRBJ2-4; a possible D gene is TRBD2 (5 bases). CDR3 length: 16 residues. Germline V gives CDR1 ENHRY, CDR2 SYGVKD. In DNA, the CDR3 is TGTGCCAGCAGTGAGGGTGACGTTCCCTACGGGGACATTCAGTACTTC. Translating gives CASSEGDVPYGDIQYF.

This clonotype was counted ten times or more. The gene calls are TRBV6-1 and TRBJ2-1, with D tentatively TRBD1 (5 bases). The CDR3 totals 12 residues. CDR1 and CDR2 from the germline V gene are MNHNS and SASEGT. Trimming removed 6 bases from V and 10 bases from J, with 13 bases in between. The CDR3 reads CASRADTYEQFF. As DNA, the CDR3 is TGTGCCAGCAGGGCGGACACATACGAGCAGTTCTTC.

This clonotype has a handful of counts. J is TRBJ2-7 and V is TRBV14; 8 bases agree with TRBD1. This CDR3 spans 19 amino acids. The J segment lost 2 bases and the V segment lost 4 bases, leaving 19 bases of the junction unmatched. Germline V gene data show CDR1 as SGHDN and CDR2 as FVKESK. For the CDR3, the DNA is TGTGCCAGCAGCCGTGGAATGAGGACAGGGCGTCACGAAGCCTACGAGCAGTACTTC. The encoded protein is CASSRGMRTGRHEAYEQYF.

The sample holds a few counts of this clonotype. CDR3 amino acids: CASSLEEGYNEQFF. CDR3 DNA: TGTGCCAGCAGTTTAGAGGAGGGGTACAATGAGCAGTTCTTC. The chain couples TRBV6-1 to TRBJ2-1; TRBD2 might be the D (6 bases). Germline-derived CDR1 and CDR2 are MNHNS and SASEGT. The CDR3 has 14 amino acids. Between the trimmed V and J ends, which lost 5 bases and 4 bases, there was a span of 12 bases.

This chain joins TRBV15 and TRBJ1-1, with D possibly TRBD1 on 5 matching bases. This CDR3 is 14 amino acids long. Germline CDR1 reads LNHNV; CDR2 reads YYDKDF (reference sequence). V was clipped by 2 bases and J by 1 base, with 8 bases between them. The DNA of the CDR3 is TGTGCCACCAGCAGATCGACAGAGAACACTGAAGCTTTCTTT. Translated: CATSRSTENTEAFF.